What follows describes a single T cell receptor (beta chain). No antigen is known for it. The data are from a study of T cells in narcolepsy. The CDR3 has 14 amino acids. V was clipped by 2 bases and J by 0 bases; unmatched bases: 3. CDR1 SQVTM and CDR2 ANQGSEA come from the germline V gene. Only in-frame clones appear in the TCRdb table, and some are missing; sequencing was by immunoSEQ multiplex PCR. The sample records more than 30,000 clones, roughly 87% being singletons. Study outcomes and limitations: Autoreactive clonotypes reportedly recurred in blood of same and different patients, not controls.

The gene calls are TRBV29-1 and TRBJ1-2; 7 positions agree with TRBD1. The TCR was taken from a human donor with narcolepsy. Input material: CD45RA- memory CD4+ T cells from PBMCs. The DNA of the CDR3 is TGCAGCGTTGAAAGGGACAGTACTAACTATGGCTACACCTTC. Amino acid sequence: CSVERDSTNYGYTF.